One sample yielded the 14 T cell receptor beta chains listed below, sequenced in a study of glioma-infiltrating T cells after dendritic cell vaccination (dated by TCRdb to about 2016). The method was the immunoSEQ multiplex PCR assay. As stored in TCRdb, this immuneACCESS dataset retains in-frame rearrangements with V and J assigned. A fraction of the clones does not appear; measured against another copy, unresolved V genes explain less than half of the discrepancy, and the remainder lacks a known reason. The sample contains some 100,000 clones, 75% to 85% of them found a single time. Clones ranked in the top ten supply roughly 5.6% of the sample. Sequenced material: blood, taken before dendritic cell vaccination. These receptors were obtained from a human donor with glioblastoma.

This clone was observed a single time. Other DNA sequences within the sample encode an identical CDR3. The J gene is TRBJ2-3, the V gene TRBV5-1, with 7 bases identical to TRBD2. The CDR3 runs 15 residues. Unmatched junction bases numbered 4, after V lost 0 bases and J lost 3 bases. Germline V CDR1 and CDR2: SGHRS, YFSETQ. The CDR3 sequence: CASSLVWGGTDTQYF. The CDR3 DNA sequence: TGCGCCAGCAGCTTGGTTTGGGGGGGGACAGATACGCAGTATTTT.

The J gene is TRBJ1-3, the V gene TRBV30; D is possibly TRBD1 (5 bases). Trimming cost V 1 base and J 1 base, with 17 bases left between them. The CDR3 is 17 amino acids. Germline V gene sequence: CDR1 GTSNPN, CDR2 SVGIG (reference sequence). The CDR3 reads CAWSGPRRGPSGNTIYF. CDR3 in DNA: TGTGCCTGGAGTGGTCCGCGTAGGGGTCCGTCTGGAAACACCATATATTTT.

This chain connects TRBV6-5 to TRBJ2-7; 7 positions match TRBD1. The junction had 3 bases not matched to a gene; V was cut back by 6 bases and J by 7 bases. The CDR3 length is 11 residues. The V gene's germline CDR1 is MNHEY and CDR2 SVGAGI. The CDR3 DNA sequence: TGTGCCAGCAGCGGACAGGATGAGCAGTACTTC. Amino acids: CASSGQDEQYF.

J is TRBJ2-7 and V is TRBV27; possibly TRBD1 for D (5 bases). The CDR3 runs 18 residues. Germline V gives CDR1 MNHEY, CDR2 SMNVEV (reference sequence). Deletions cut 4 bases from V and 0 bases from J, with 22 bases between. DNA for the CDR3: TGTGCCAGCAGTTCTCAGACCGACAGACACGGGTCCTCCTACGAGCAGTACTTC. Its protein is CASSSQTDRHGSSYEQYF.

The J gene is TRBJ2-3, the V gene TRBV2; D is perhaps TRBD1 (6 bases). V was clipped by 0 bases and J by 2 bases, with 15 bases between them. The CDR3 is 17 residues long. Germline V gene sequence: CDR1 SNHLY, CDR2 FYNNEI. CDR3 amino acids: CASSEATGGLVTDTQYF. The CDR3 DNA is TGTGCCAGCAGTGAAGCGACAGGCGGCCTCGTCACAGATACGCAGTATTTT.

The rearrangement links TRBV5-1 to TRBJ2-1; D not resolved. The germline gives CDR1 SGHRS, CDR2 YFSETQ. V lost 1 base to trimming and J lost 4 bases, with 6 bases between them. The CDR3 totals 13 residues. CDR3 DNA sequence: TGCGCCAGCAGCTTGCCCCTATACAATGAGCAGTTCTTC. As protein: CASSLPLYNEQFF.

This clone has a handful of counts. The chain joins TRBV14 to TRBJ1-2; D uncertain. The CDR3 length is 13 residues. CDR1 and CDR2 from the germline V gene are SGHDN and FVKESK. Trimming took off 0 bases at V and 7 bases at J, with 9 bases between the two ends. CDR3 in amino acids: CASSQDLSGGYTF. The CDR3 DNA follows: TGTGCCAGCAGCCAAGATCTGTCCGGTGGCTACACCTTC.

The chain joins TRBV19 to TRBJ2-1; 11 positions match TRBD2. The CDR3 is made up of 17 amino acids. Germline lookup yields CDR1 LNHDA and CDR2 SQIVND (reference sequence). J was trimmed by 4 bases and V by 6 bases; bases with no gene match: 11. This CDR3 is CASRVHSGRAMYNEQFF. DNA of the CDR3: TGTGCCAGTAGGGTTCATAGCGGGAGGGCCATGTACAATGAGCAGTTCTTC.

J is TRBJ2-6 and V is TRBV7-9; 12 bases align to TRBD1. Trimming at V came to 3 bases and at J to 3 bases, leaving 9 bases not matched to a gene. Germline CDR1 SEHNR, CDR2 FQNEAQ (reference sequence). The CDR3 loop spans 19 amino acids. CDR3 protein: CASSFRWDRGLYGANVLTF. The CDR3 nucleotides read TGTGCCAGCAGCTTCCGATGGGACAGGGGGCTATATGGGGCCAACGTCCTGACTTTC.

This sequence joins TRBV7-9 and TRBJ2-5, with 10 nucleotides matching TRBD2. J gave up 0 bases and V 3 bases, and 13 bases lay outside the gene matches. The CDR3 sequence is 19 residues long. CDR1 is SEHNR, CDR2 FQNEAQ, per germline (reference sequence). The CDR3: CASSFTPRGLARYQETQYF. CDR3 nucleotides: TGTGCCAGCAGCTTCACCCCCCGGGGACTAGCGAGATACCAAGAGACCCAGTACTTC.

The rearrangement joins TRBV19 to TRBJ1-1, with TRBD1 identical over 9 bases. Germline V CDR1 and CDR2: LNHDA, SQIVND (reference sequence). The CDR3 runs 15 residues. Trimming cost V 4 bases and J 1 base; bases outside gene matches: 4. The CDR3: CASSRTGVANTEAFF. In DNA, the CDR3 is TGTGCCAGTAGTAGGACAGGGGTGGCGAACACTGAAGCTTTCTTT.

The chain combines TRBV6-6 with TRBJ1-2; 7 nucleotides line up with TRBD1. The CDR3 contains 15 residues. J was trimmed by 3 bases and V by 0 bases; bases with no gene match: 4. Germline CDR1 and CDR2: MNHNY and SVGAGI (reference sequence). CDR3 sequence reads: CASSYSTGYDYGYTF. CDR3 nucleotides: TGTGCCAGCAGTTACTCGACAGGGTACGACTATGGCTACACCTTC.

This chain connects TRBV7-8 to TRBJ2-7, with a possible D match to TRBD2 (6 bases). This CDR3 contains 14 residues. V was trimmed by 5 bases and J by 0 bases, leaving 11 bases between them. Looked up from germline, CDR1 is SGHVS and CDR2 is FQNEAQ. The CDR3 DNA follows: TGTGCCAGCAGCACAATCGGGGGCTCCTACGAGCAGTACTTC. Translation gives CASSTIGGSYEQYF. Drawing the rest from reference TRBV7-8 and TRBJ2-7, the complete variable domain is GAGVSQSPRYKVAKRGQDVALRCDPISGHVSLFWYQQALGQGPEFLTYFQNEAQLDKSGLPSDRFFAERPEGSVSTLKIQRTQQEDSAVYLCASSTIGGSYEQYFGPGTRLTVT.

A remark on this clone: The sample holds other DNA sequences that translate to the same CDR3. The gene calls are TRBV2 and TRBJ1-4; D remains unclear. Per germline, CDR1 SNHLY and CDR2 FYNNEI. V was cut by 7 bases and J by 8 bases, with 8 bases left in between. The CDR3 sequence is 11 residues long. The CDR3 region has the DNA TGTGCCAGCACCCTAAAAGAAAAACTGTTTTTT. Amino acids: CASTLKEKLFF.